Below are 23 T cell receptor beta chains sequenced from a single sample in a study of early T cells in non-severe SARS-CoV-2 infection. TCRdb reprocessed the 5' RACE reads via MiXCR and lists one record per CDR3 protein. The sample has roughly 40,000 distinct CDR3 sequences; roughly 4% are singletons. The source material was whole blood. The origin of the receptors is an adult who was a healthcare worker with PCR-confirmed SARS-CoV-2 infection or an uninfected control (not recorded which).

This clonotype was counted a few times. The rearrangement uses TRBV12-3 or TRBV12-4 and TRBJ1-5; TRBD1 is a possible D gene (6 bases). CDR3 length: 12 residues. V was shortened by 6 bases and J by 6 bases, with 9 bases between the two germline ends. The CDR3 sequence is CASSRGTQPQHF. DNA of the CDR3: TGTGCCAGCAGCAGGGGAACTCAGCCCCAGCATTTT.

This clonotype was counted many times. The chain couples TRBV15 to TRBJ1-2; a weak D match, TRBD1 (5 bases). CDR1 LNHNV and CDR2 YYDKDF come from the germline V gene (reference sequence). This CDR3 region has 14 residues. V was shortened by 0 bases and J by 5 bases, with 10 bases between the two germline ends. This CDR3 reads CATSRDRTTYGYTF. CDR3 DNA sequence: TGTGCCACCAGCAGAGACAGGACAACTTATGGCTACACCTTC.

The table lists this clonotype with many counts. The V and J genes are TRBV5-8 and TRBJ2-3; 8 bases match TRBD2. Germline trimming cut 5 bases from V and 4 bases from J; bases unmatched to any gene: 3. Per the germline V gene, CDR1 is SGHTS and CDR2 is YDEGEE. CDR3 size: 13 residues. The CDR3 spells CASSPGGADTQYF. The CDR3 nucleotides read TGTGCCAGCAGTCCCGGGGGGGCAGATACGCAGTATTTT.

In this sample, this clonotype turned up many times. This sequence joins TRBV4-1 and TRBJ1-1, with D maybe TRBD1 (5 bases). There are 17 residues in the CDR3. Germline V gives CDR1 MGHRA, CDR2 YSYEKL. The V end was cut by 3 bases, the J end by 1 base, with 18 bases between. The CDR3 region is CASSQFRWDGKNTEAFF. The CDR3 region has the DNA TGCGCCAGCAGCCAGTTCCGGTGGGACGGTAAGAACACTGAAGCTTTCTTT.

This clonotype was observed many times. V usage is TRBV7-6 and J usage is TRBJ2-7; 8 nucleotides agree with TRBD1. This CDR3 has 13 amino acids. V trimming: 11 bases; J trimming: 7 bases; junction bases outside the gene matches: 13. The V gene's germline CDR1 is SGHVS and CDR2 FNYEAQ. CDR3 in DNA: TGTGCCTCCTCTAGGCAGGGGGCGTTGGAGCAGTACTTC. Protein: CASSRQGALEQYF. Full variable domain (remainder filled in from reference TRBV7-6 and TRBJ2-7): GAGVSQSPRYKVTKRGQDVALRCDPISGHVSLYWYRQALGQGPEFLTYFNYEAQQDKSGLPNDRFSAERPEGSISTLTIQRTEQRDSAMYRCASSRQGALEQYFGPGTRLTVT.

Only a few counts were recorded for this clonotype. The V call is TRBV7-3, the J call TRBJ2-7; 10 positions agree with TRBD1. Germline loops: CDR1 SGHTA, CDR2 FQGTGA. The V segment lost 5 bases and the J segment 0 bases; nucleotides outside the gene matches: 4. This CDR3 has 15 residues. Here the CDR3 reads CASSQGQGSSYEQYF. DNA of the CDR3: TGTGCCAGCAGCCAGGGACAGGGGTCCTCCTACGAGCAGTACTTC. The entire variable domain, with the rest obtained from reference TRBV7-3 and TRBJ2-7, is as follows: GAGVSQTPSNKVTEKGKYVELRCDPISGHTALYWYRQSLGQGPEFLIYFQGTGAADDSGLPNDRFFAVRPEGSVSTLKIQRTERGDSAVYLCASSQGQGSSYEQYFGPGTRLTVT.

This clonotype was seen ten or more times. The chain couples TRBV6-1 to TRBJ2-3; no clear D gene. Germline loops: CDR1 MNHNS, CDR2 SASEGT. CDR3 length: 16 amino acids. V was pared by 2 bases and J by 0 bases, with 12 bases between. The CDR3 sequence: CASSEYLAPSTDTQYF. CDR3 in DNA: TGTGCCAGCAGTGAATATTTGGCGCCCAGCACAGATACGCAGTATTTT.

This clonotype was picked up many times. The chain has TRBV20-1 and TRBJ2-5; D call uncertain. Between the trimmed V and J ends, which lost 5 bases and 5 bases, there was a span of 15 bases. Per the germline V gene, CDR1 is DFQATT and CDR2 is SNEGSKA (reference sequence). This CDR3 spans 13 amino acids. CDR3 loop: CSAYRAMDETQYF. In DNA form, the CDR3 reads TGCAGTGCTTACCGGGCCATGGATGAGACCCAGTACTTC.

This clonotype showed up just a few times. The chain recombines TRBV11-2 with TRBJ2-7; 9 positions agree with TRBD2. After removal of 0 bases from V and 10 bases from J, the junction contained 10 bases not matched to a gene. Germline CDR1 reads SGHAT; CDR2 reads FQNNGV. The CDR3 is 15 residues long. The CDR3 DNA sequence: TGTGCCAGCAGCTTAGATCTTGGACTAGCGATATATCAGTACTTC. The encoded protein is CASSLDLGLAIYQYF. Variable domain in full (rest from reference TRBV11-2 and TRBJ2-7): EAGVAQSPRYKIIEKRQSVAFWCNPISGHATLYWYQQILGQGPKLLIQFQNNGVVDDSQLPKDRFSAERLKGVDSTLKIQPAKLEDSAVYLCASSLDLGLAIYQYFGPGTRLTVT.

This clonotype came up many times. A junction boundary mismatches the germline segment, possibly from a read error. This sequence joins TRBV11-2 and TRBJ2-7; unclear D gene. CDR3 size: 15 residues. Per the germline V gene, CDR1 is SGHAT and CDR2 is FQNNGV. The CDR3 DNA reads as TGTGCCAGCAGCTTAGATTTGTGGGAAGGAAGTACGACCCACTTC. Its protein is CASSLDLWEGSTTHF.

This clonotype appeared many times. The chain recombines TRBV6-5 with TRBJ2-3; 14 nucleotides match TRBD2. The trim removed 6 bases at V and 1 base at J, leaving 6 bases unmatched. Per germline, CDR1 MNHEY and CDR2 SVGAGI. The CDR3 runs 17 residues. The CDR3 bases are TGTGCCAGCAGACGCGGACTAGCGGGGGGCCGCACAGATACGCAGTATTTT. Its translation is CASRRGLAGGRTDTQYF.

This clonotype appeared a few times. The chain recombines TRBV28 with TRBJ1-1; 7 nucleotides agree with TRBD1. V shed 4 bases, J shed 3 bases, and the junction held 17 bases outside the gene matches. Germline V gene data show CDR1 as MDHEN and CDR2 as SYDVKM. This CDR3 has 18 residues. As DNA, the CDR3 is TGTGCCAGCAGTTCCTGGACAGGTACGCTCGGGCGGGACACTGAAGCTTTCTTT. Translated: CASSSWTGTLGRDTEAFF.

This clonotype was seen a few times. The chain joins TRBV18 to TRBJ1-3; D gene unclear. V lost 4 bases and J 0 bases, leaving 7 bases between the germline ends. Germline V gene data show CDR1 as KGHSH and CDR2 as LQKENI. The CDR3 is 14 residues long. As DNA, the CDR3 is TGTGCCAGCTCACAGGCAGCCTCTGGAAACACCATATATTTT. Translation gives CASSQAASGNTIYF.

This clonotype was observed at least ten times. CDR3: CASSLGFRNQPQHF. The CDR3 DNA reads TGTGCCAGCAGTTTAGGGTTTCGCAATCAGCCCCAGCATTTT. V and J are TRBV27 and TRBJ1-5; no definite D call. The CDR3 runs 14 residues. V lost 2 bases to trimming and J lost 2 bases, with 7 bases between them. Germline V gene lookup returns CDR1 MNHEY and CDR2 SMNVEV (reference sequence).

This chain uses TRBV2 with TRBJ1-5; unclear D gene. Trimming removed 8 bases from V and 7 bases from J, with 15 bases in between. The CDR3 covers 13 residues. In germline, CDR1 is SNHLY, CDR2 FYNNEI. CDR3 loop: CASSGFREQPQHF. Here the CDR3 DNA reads TGTGCCAGCTCGGGATTTAGGGAGCAGCCCCAGCATTTT.

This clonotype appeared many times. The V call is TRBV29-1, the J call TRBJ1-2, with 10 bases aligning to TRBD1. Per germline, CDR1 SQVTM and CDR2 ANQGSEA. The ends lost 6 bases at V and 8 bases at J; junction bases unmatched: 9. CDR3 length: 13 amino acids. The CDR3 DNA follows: TGCAGCGTGGCCGGGACAGGGGATGAGGGCTACACCTTC. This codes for CSVAGTGDEGYTF.

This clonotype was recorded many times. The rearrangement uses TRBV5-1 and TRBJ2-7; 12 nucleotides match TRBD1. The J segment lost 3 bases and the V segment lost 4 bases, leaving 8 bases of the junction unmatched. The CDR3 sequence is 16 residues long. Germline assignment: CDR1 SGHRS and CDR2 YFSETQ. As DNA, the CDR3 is TGCGCCAGCAGCCGCCCCGGGACAGGGGGCGGCTACGAGCAGTACTTC. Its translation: CASSRPGTGGGYEQYF.

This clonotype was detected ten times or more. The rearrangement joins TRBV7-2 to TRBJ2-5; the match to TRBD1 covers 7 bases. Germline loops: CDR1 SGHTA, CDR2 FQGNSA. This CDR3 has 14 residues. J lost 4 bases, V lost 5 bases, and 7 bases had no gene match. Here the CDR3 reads CASSPRTGVETQYF. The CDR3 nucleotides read TGTGCCAGCAGCCCGCGGACAGGTGTAGAGACCCAGTACTTC.

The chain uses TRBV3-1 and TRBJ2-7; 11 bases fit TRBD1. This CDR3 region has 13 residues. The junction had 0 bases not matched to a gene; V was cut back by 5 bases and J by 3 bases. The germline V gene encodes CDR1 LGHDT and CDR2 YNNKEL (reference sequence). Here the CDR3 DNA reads TGTGCCAGCAGCGGGACAGGGGGCTACGAGCAGTACTTC. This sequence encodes CASSGTGGYEQYF.

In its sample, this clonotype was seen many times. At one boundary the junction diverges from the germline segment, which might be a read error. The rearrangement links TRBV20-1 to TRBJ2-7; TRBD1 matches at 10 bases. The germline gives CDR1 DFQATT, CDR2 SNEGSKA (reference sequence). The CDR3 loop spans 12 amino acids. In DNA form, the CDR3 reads TGCAGTGCTAGATCCGGGGGACAGGGGACCCACTTC. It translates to CSARSGGQGTHF.

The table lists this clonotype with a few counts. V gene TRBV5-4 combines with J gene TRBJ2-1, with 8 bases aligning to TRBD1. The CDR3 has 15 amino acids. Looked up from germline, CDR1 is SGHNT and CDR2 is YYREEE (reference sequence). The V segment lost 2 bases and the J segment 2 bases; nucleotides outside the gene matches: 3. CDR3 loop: CASSLVDRAYNEQFF. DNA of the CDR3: TGTGCCAGCAGCTTAGTGGACAGGGCCTACAATGAGCAGTTCTTC.

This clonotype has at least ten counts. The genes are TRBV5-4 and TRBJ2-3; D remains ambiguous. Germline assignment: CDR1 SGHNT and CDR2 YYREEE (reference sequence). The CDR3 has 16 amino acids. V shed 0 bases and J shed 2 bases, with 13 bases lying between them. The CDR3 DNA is TGTGCCAGCAGCTTGGCCGGGTCTCCCTCCACAGATACGCAGTATTTT. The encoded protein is CASSLAGSPSTDTQYF.

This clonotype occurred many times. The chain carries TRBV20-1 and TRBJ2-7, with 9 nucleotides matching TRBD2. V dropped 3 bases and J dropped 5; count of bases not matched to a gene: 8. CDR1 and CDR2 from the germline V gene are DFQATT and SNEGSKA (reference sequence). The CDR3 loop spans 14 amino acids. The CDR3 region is CSASDSGRNNEQYF. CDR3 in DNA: TGCAGTGCTAGCGATAGCGGGAGAAATAACGAGCAGTACTTC.